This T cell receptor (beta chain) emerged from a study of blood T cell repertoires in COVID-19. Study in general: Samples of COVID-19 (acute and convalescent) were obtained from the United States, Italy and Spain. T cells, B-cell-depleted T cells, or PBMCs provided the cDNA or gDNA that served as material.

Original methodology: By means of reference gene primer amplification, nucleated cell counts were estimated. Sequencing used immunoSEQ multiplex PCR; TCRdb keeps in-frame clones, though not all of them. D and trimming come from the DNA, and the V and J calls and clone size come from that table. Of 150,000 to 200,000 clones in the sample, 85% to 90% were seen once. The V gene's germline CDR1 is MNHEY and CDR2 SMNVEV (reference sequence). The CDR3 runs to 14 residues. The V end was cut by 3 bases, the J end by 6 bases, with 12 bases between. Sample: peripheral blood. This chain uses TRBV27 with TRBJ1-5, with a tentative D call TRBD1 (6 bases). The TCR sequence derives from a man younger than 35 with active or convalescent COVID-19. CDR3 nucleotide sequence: TGTGCCAGCAGTTTCTTCCTAGGGGGTCAGCCCCAGCATTTT. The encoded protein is CASSFFLGGQPQHF.